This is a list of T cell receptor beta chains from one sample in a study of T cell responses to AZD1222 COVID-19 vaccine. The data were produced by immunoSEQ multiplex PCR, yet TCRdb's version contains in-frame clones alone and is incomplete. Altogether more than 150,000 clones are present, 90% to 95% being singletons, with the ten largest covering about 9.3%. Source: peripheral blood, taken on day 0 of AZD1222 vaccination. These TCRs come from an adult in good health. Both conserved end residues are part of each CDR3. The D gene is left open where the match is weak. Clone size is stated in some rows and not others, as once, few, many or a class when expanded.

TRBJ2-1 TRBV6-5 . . CACSLSSYNEQFF TGTGCCTGCTCCCTGAGCTCCTACAATGAGCAGTTCTTC
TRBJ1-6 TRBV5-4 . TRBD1 CASTGQGYNSPLHF TGTGCCAGCACCGGACAGGGGTATAATTCACCCCTCCACTTT
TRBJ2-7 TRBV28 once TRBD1 CASSSRDRAYEQYF TGTGCCAGCAGTTCCCGGGACAGAGCCTACGAGCAGTACTTC
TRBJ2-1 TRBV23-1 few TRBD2 CASTSTLGRARYNEQFF TGCGCCAGCACCTCAACCCTGGGGAGGGCCCGGTACAATGAGCAGTTCTTC
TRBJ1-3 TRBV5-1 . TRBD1 CASSLGQGRSGNTIYF TGCGCCAGCAGCTTGGGACAGGGCCGCTCTGGAAACACCATATATTTT
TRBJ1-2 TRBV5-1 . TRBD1 CASSTGQGYGYTF TGCGCCAGCAGCACAGGACAGGGCTATGGCTACACCTTC
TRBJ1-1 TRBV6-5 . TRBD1 CASRTWDRKNTEAFF TGTGCCAGCAGAACATGGGACAGAAAGAACACTGAAGCTTTCTTT
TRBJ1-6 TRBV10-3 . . CAISESEDSPLHF TGTGCCATCAGTGAGTCGGAGGATTCACCCCTCCACTTT
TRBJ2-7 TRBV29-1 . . CSVVPGATYEQYF TGCAGCGTTGTCCCAGGGGCAACCTACGAGCAGTACTTC
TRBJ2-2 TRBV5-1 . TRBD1 CASSPTGDNTGELFF TGCGCCAGCAGTCCCACAGGGGACAACACCGGGGAGCTGTTTTTT
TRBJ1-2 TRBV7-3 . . CASSPDATGGYTF TGTGCCAGCAGCCCTGACGCGACGGGTGGCTACACCTTC
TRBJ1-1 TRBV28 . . CASSLNVRDTEAFF TGTGCCAGCAGCCTTAATGTGAGGGACACTGAAGCTTTCTTT
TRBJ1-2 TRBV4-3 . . CASSQDRVVRNGYTF TGCGCCAGCAGCCAAGACAGGGTGGTGAGAAATGGCTACACCTTC
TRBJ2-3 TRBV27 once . CASSFRGSSFTDTQYF TGTGCCAGCAGTTTCCGAGGGTCATCATTCACAGATACGCAGTATTTT
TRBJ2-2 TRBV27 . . CASSLVTNTGELFF TGTGCCAGCAGTTTAGTGACTAACACCGGGGAGCTGTTTTTT
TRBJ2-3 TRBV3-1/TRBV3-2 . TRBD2 CASSPVSQRLAGADTQYF TGTGCCAGCAGCCCGGTGTCGCAAAGACTAGCGGGAGCAGATACGCAGTATTTT
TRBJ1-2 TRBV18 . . CASSPLIDGGYTF TGTGCCAGCTCGCCCCTCATTGACGGTGGCTACACCTTC
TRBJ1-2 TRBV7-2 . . CASSLDFGPNYGYTF TGTGCCAGCAGCTTAGATTTTGGACCTAACTATGGCTACACCTTC
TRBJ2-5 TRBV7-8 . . CASSPPGPQETQYF TGTGCCAGCAGCCCTCCGGGACCGCAAGAGACCCAGTACTTC
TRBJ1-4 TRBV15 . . CATSRGTNEKLFF TGTGCCACCAGCAGGGGAACTAATGAAAAACTGTTTTTT
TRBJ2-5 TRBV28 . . CASSFIGVGTQYF TGTGCCAGCAGTTTCATCGGGGTTGGGACCCAGTACTTC
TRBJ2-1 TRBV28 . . CASSFSNRDSYNEQFF TGTGCCAGCAGTTTTTCCAACCGGGACTCCTACAATGAGCAGTTCTTC
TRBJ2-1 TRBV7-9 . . CASNPRALGNEQFF TGTGCCAGCAACCCTAGGGCGCTTGGGAATGAGCAGTTCTTC
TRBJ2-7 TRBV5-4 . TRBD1 CASSLTGVAHEQYF TGTGCCAGCAGCTTGACAGGGGTCGCCCACGAGCAGTACTTC
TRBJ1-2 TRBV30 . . CAGRTGRKDGYTF TGTGCCGGTCGAACAGGGAGGAAGGATGGCTACACCTTC
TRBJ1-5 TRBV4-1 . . CASSQGSNQPQHF TGCGCCAGCAGCCAAGGTAGCAATCAGCCCCAGCATTTT
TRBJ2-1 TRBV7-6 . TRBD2 CASSPGLALRNEQFF TGTGCCAGTTCGCCGGGACTAGCGCTACGGAATGAGCAGTTCTTC
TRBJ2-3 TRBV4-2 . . CASSQGQETSTDTQYF TGTGCCAGCAGCCAAGGGCAGGAAACTAGCACAGATACGCAGTATTTT
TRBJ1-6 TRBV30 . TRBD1 CAWNTGGVNSPLHF TGTGCCTGGAACACAGGGGGCGTAAATTCACCCCTCCACTTT
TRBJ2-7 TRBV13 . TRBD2 CASSSGLAGDLYEQYF TGTGCCAGCAGCTCGGGACTAGCGGGAGATCTCTACGAGCAGTACTTC
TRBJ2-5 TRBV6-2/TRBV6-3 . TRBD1 CASSFRTGQETQYF TGTGCCAGCAGTTTTCGGACAGGGCAAGAGACCCAGTACTTC
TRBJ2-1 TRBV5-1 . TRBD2 CASSYGLVGNEQFF TGCGCCAGCAGCTACGGACTAGTGGGCAATGAGCAGTTCTTC
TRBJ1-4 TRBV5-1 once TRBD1 CASSLRGYMEKLFF TGCGCCAGCAGCCTCAGGGGGTATATGGAAAAACTGTTTTTT
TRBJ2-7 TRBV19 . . CASSIVDSYEQYF TGTGCCAGTAGTATAGTTGACAGCTACGAGCAGTACTTC
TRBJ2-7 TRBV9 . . CASSLSSDNEQYF TGTGCCAGCAGCTTAAGTTCGGACAACGAGCAGTACTTC
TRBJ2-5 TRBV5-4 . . CASSAGQHQETQYF TGTGCCAGCAGTGCCGGACAGCACCAAGAGACCCAGTACTTC
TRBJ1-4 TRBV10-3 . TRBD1 CAISHGQGPNEKLFF TGTGCCATCAGTCACGGACAGGGACCTAATGAAAAACTGTTTTTT
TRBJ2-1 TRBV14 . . CASSQEGGYNEQFF TGTGCCAGCAGCCAAGAGGGGGGTTACAATGAGCAGTTCTTC
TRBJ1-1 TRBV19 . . CASSITSNTEAFF TGTGCCAGTAGTATAACCTCAAACACTGAAGCTTTCTTT
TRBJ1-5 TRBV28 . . CASRGERPFSGPQHF TGTGCCAGCAGAGGAGAGAGGCCGTTTAGCGGGCCCCAGCATTTT
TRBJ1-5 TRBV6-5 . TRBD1 CASSQDRGGNQPQHF TGTGCCAGCAGTCAGGACAGGGGGGGCAATCAGCCCCAGCATTTT
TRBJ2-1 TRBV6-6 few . CASSLGLDGEQFF TGTGCCAGCAGTCTGGGACTGGACGGTGAGCAGTTCTTC
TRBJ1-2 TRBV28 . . CASSRQHGGYTF TGTGCCAGCAGCCGACAGCACGGGGGCTACACCTTC
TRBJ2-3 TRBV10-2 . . CASSESIAADTQYF TGCGCCAGCAGTGAGTCGATCGCGGCAGATACGCAGTATTTT
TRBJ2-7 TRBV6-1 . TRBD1 CASSEAGTGLYYEQYF TGTGCCAGCAGTGAAGCGGGGACAGGGCTTTACTACGAGCAGTACTTC
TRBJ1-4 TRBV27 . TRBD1 CASWQGGDEKLFF TGTGCCAGCTGGCAGGGGGGAGATGAAAAACTGTTTTTT
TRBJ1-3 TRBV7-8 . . CASSSGLGAGNTIYF TGTGCCAGCAGCTCGGGTTTAGGGGCTGGAAACACCATATATTTT
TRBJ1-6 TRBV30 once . CAWSATRAYSPLHF TGTGCCTGGAGTGCCACCAGGGCTTATTCACCCCTCCACTTT
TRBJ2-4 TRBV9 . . CASSPGDRIQYF TGTGCCAGCAGCCCCGGGGATCGCATTCAGTACTTC
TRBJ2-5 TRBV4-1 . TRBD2 CASSWGGTRDIPYF TGCGCCAGCTCCTGGGGGGGGACCCGCGACATCCCGTACTTC